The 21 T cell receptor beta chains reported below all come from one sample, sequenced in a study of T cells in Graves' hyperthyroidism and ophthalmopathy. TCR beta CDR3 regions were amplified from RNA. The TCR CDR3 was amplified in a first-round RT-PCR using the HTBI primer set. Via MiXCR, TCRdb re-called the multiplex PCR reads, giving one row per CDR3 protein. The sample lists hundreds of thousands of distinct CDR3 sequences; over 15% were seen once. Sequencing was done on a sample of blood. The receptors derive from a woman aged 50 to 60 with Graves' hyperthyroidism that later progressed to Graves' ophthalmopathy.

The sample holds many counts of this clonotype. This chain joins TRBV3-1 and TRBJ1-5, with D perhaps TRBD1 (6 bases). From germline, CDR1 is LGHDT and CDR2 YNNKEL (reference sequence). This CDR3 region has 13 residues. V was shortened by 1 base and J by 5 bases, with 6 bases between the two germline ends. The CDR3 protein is CASSQGQDQPQHF. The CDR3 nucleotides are TGTGCCAGCAGCCAAGGACAGGATCAGCCCCAGCATTTT.

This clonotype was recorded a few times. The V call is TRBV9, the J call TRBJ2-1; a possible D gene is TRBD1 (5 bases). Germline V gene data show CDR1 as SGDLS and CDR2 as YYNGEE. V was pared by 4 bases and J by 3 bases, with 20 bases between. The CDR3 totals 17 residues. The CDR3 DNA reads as TGTGCCAGCAGCATACCTCGTCTGGGGCTAAGCTACAATGAGCAGTTCTTC. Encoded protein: CASSIPRLGLSYNEQFF.

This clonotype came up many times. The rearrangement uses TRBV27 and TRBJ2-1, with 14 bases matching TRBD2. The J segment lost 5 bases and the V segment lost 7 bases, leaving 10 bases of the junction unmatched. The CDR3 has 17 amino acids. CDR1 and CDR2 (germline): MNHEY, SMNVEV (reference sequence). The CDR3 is CASTHLGLAGAHNEQFF. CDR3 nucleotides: TGTGCCAGCACACACCTGGGACTAGCGGGGGCTCACAATGAGCAGTTCTTC.

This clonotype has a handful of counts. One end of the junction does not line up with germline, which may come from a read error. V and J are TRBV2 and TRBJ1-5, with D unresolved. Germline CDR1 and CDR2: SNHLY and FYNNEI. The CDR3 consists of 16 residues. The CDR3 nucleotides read TGTGCCGGCAGTGAAACGTTAGGGATTGGCAATCAGCCCCAGCATTTT. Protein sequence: CAGSETLGIGNQPQHF.

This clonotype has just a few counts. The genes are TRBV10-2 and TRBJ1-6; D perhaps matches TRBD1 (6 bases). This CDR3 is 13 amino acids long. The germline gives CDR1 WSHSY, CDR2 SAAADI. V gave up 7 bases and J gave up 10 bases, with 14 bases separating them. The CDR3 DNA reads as TGCGCCAGCAACAGGGCCTTTGGGTCACCCCTCCACTTT. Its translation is CASNRAFGSPLHF.

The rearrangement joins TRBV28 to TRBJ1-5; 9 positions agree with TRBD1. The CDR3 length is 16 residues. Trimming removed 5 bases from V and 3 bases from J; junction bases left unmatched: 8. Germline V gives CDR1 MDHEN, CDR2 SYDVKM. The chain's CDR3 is CASSMTGGLSNQPQHF. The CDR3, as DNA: TGTGCCAGCAGTATGACAGGGGGTCTTTCCAATCAGCCCCAGCATTTT.

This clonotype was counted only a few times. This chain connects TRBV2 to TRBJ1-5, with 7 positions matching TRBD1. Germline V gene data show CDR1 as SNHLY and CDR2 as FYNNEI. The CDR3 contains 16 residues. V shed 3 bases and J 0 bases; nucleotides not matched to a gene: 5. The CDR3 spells CASSEGQTYSNQPQHF. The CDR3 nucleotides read TGTGCCAGCAGTGAGGGACAGACTTATAGCAATCAGCCCCAGCATTTT.

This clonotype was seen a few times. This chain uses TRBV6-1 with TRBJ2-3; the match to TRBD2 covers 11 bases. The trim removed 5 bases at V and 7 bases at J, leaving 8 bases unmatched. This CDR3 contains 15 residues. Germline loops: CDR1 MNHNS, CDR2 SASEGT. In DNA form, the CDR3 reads TGTGCCAGCAGTAGACTAGCGGGAAGGGAAAATACGCAGTATTTT. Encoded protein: CASSRLAGRENTQYF.

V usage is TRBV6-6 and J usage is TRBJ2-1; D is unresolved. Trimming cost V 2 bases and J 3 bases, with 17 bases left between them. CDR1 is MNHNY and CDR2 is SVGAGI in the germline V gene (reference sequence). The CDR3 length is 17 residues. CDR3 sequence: CASSYGQPATVYNEQFF. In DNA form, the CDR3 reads TGTGCCAGCAGTTACGGGCAGCCAGCCACTGTCTACAATGAGCAGTTCTTC.

The CDR3 loop is CASSPRLAGGPGELFF. The CDR3 DNA reads TGCGCCAGCAGCCCCAGACTAGCGGGGGGGCCCGGGGAGCTGTTTTTT. The chain is built from TRBV5-1 and TRBJ2-2, with 14 bases matching TRBD2. Germline CDR1 and CDR2: SGHRS and YFSETQ. This CDR3 contains 16 residues. With 4 bases clipped from V and 6 bases from J, the junction kept 5 bases outside the gene matches.

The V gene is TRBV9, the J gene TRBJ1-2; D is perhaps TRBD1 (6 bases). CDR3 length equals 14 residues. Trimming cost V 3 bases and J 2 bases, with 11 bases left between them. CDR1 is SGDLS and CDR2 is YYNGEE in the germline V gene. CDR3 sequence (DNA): TGTGCCAGCAGCGCCTCGACAGGAAACTATGGCTACACCTTC. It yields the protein CASSASTGNYGYTF.

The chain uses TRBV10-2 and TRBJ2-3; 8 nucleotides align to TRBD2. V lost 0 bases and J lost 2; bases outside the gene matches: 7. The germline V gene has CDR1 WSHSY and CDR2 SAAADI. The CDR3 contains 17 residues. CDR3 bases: TGCGCCAGCAGTGAGTCGGGCCTAGCGGGCTACACAGATACGCAGTATTTT. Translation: CASSESGLAGYTDTQYF.

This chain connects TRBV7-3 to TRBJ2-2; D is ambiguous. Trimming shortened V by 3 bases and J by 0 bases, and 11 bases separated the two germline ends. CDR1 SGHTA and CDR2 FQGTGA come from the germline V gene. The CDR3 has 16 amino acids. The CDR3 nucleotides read TGTGCCAGCAGCTTTGGGCACAGTTCGAACACCGGGGAGCTGTTTTTT. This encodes CASSFGHSSNTGELFF.

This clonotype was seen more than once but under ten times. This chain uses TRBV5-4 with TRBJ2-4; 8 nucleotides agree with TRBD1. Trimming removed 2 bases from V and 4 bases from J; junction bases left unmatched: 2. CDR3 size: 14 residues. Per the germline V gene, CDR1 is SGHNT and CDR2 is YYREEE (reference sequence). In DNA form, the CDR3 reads TGTGCCAGCAGCTTACGGGACAGGAAAAACATTCAGTACTTC. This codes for CASSLRDRKNIQYF.

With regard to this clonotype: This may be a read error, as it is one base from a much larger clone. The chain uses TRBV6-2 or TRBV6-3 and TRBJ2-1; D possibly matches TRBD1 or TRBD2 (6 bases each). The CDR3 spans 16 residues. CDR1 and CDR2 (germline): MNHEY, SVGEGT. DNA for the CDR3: TGTGCCAGCAGTTACCACGGGGGCCGCTCCTACAATGAGCAGCTCTTC. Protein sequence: CASSYHGGRSYNEQLF.

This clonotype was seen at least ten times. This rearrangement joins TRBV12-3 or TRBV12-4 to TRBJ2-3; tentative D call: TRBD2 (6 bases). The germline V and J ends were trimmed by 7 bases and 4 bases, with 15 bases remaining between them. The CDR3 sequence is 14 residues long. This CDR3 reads CASIRTEGPDTQYF. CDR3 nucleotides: TGTGCCAGCATTAGGACGGAGGGGCCAGATACGCAGTATTTT.

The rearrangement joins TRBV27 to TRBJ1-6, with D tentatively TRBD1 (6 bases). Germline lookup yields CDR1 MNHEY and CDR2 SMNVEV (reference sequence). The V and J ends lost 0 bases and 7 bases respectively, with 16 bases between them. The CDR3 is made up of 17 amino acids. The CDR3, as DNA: TGTGCCAGCAGTTTATCTTTATTTACGGGGGCCAATTCACCCCTCCACTTT. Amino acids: CASSLSLFTGANSPLHF.

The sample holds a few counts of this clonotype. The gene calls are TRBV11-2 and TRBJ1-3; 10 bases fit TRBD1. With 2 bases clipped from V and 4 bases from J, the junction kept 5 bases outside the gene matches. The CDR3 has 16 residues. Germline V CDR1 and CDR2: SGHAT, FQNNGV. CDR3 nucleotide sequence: TGTGCCAGCAGCTTAAGCAGGACAGGGGGAGGAAACACCATATATTTT. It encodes CASSLSRTGGGNTIYF.

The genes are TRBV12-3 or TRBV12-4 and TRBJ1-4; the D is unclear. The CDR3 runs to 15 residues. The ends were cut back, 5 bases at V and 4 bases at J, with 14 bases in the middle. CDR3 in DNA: TGTGCCAGCAGTCGCCCCCTGGGGAGTAATGAAAAACTGTTTTTT. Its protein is CASSRPLGSNEKLFF.

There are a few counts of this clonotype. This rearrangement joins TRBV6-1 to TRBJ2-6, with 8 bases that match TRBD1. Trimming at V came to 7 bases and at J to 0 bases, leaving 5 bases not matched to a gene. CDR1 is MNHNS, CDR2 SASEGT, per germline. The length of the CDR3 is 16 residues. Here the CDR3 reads CASTRDRSSGANVLTF. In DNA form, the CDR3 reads TGTGCCAGCACCCGGGACAGGAGCTCTGGGGCCAACGTCCTGACTTTC.

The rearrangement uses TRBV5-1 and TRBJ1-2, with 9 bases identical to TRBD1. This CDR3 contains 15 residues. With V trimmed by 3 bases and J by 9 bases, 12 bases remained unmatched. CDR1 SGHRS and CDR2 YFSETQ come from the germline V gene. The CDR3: CASSWETGGGHRYTF. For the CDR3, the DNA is TGCGCCAGCAGCTGGGAGACAGGGGGTGGGCATCGCTACACCTTC. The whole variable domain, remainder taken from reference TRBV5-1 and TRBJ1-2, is KAGVTQTPRYLIKTRGQQVTLSCSPISGHRSVSWYQQTPGQGLQFLFEYFSETQRNKGNFPGRFSGRQFSNSRSEMNVSTLELGDSALYLCASSWETGGGHRYTFGSGTRLTVV.